This passage covers 13 T cell receptor beta chains from one sample sequenced in a study of cytomegalovirus exposure and HLA in healthy donors. Primers: 60 Vbeta forward and 13 Jbeta reverse. Some clones are missing from TCRdb's copy, which holds only in-frame ones; the method was immunoSEQ multiplex PCR. The sample has some 110,000 clones, around four fifths seen once. Material: PBMCs. The receptors here all came from a woman aged 40 to 50 in good health and CMV-seronegative.

This chain uses TRBV11-2 with TRBJ2-3; 8 bases are a match to TRBD2. The CDR3 has 17 residues. Germline CDR1 SGHAT, CDR2 FQNNGV. The junction had 11 bases not matched to a gene; V was cut back by 6 bases and J by 0 bases. The CDR3 loop is CASRLRVLAASTDTQYF. CDR3 nucleotide sequence: TGTGCCAGCAGGCTTAGGGTACTAGCGGCTAGCACAGATACGCAGTATTTT.

The chain carries TRBV9 and TRBJ2-7; D is uncertain. V gave up 4 bases and J gave up 2 bases, with 16 bases separating them. The V gene's germline CDR1 is SGDLS and CDR2 YYNGEE. The CDR3 has 15 residues. The CDR3 spells CASSPQITEAYEQYF. The DNA of the CDR3 is TGTGCCAGCAGCCCTCAAATAACAGAAGCCTACGAGCAGTACTTC.

V gene TRBV2 combines with J gene TRBJ2-3, with TRBD2 matching over 7 bases. This CDR3 is built from 15 residues. Germline values: CDR1 SNHLY, CDR2 FYNNEI. After removal of 5 bases from V and 0 bases from J, the junction contained 5 bases not matched to a gene. The CDR3 nucleotides are TGTGCCAGCAGTCCACTAGCGACTAGCACAGATACGCAGTATTTT. Its translation: CASSPLATSTDTQYF. Full variable domain (outside the CDR3, taken from reference TRBV2 and TRBJ2-3): EPEVTQTPSHQVTQMGQEVILRCVPISNHLYFYWYRQILGQKVEFLVSFYNNEISEKSEIFDDQFSVERPDGSNFTLKIRSTKLEDSAMYFCASSPLATSTDTQYFGPGTRLTVL.

This clone was counted between two and nine times. V usage is TRBV5-1 and J usage is TRBJ2-1, with D possibly TRBD2 on 6 matching bases. This CDR3 region has 15 residues. The germline V gene encodes CDR1 SGHRS and CDR2 YFSETQ. The ends were cut back, 3 bases at V and 5 bases at J, with 15 bases in the middle. In DNA form, the CDR3 reads TGCGCCAGCAGCTGGGCCGGCGGGGCGAACAATGAGCAGTTCTTC. Protein sequence: CASSWAGGANNEQFF.

The chain employs TRBV28 and TRBJ1-4; TRBD1 agrees at 10 bases. Looked up from germline, CDR1 is MDHEN and CDR2 is SYDVKM. After removal of 4 bases from V and 2 bases from J, the junction contained 7 bases not matched to a gene. The length of the CDR3 is 17 residues. The CDR3: CASSYRDRGLTNEKLFF. The CDR3 nucleotides are TGTGCCAGCAGTTACCGGGACAGGGGTCTGACTAATGAAAAACTGTTTTTT.

The chain employs TRBV4-3 and TRBJ2-6; a weak D match, TRBD1 (6 bases). The CDR3 sequence is 18 residues long. Germline V lookup: CDR1 LGHNA, CDR2 YSLEER. V lost 4 bases to trimming and J lost 0 bases, with 16 bases between them. CDR3 sequence: CASSPGDTGRSGANVLTF. The CDR3 DNA reads as TGCGCCAGCAGCCCAGGGGACACCGGTCGCTCTGGGGCCAACGTCCTGACTTTC.

The gene calls are TRBV29-1 and TRBJ2-4, with D tentatively TRBD1 (5 bases). The CDR3 spans 14 residues. Between the trimmed V and J ends, which lost 4 bases and 7 bases, there was a span of 17 bases. The germline gives CDR1 SQVTM, CDR2 ANQGSEA. The CDR3 reads CSVANSRAMNIQYF. The CDR3 DNA reads as TGCAGCGTTGCCAACTCCAGGGCTATGAACATTCAGTACTTC.

This clone was seen a handful of times. This sequence joins TRBV30 and TRBJ1-3; no definite D call. The V end was cut by 3 bases, the J end by 3 bases, with 3 bases between. This CDR3 is built from 11 residues. Germline CDR1 is GTSNPN and CDR2 is SVGIG (reference sequence). CDR3 nucleotide sequence: TGTGCCTGGAGCGGTGGAAACACCATATATTTT. This gives the protein CAWSGGNTIYF.

Only one count was recorded for this clone. The gene calls are TRBV11-2 and TRBJ1-1; no definite D call. Germline lookup yields CDR1 SGHAT and CDR2 FQNNGV. This CDR3 region has 13 residues. Trimming removed 0 bases at V and 4 bases at J, with 6 bases between. Here the CDR3 reads CASSLDVGTEAFF. The CDR3 nucleotides read TGTGCCAGCAGCTTAGATGTCGGCACTGAAGCTTTCTTT.

This chain links TRBV11-2 with TRBJ2-1, with D possibly being TRBD2 (6 bases). This CDR3 is built from 14 residues. Trimming stripped 5 bases from V and 12 bases from J, with 20 bases between. The germline gives CDR1 SGHAT, CDR2 FQNNGV. The CDR3 region is CASSPPPGLFGQFF. The CDR3 DNA reads TGTGCCAGCAGCCCACCACCGGGACTTTTTGGGCAGTTCTTC.

The chain couples TRBV28 to TRBJ1-2, with 8 bases identical to TRBD1. Germline V gives CDR1 MDHEN, CDR2 SYDVKM. Trimming cost V 8 bases and J 5 bases; bases outside gene matches: 13. The CDR3 runs to 15 residues. The CDR3 is CASDSPTGDRYGYTF. The CDR3 DNA is TGTGCCAGCGATTCCCCCACAGGGGACAGGTATGGCTACACCTTC.

Concerning this clone: Other DNA sequences within the sample encode an identical CDR3. As DNA, the CDR3 is TGTGCCAGCTCACCGGGACTAGCGGGAGATGAGCAGTTCTTC. It yields the protein CASSPGLAGDEQFF. The V call is TRBV18, the J call TRBJ2-1, with 14 bases aligning to TRBD2. This CDR3 comprises 14 residues. Trimming removed 3 bases from V and 8 bases from J; junction bases left unmatched: 0. Germline values: CDR1 KGHSH, CDR2 LQKENI.

This chain joins TRBV25-1 and TRBJ1-1; possible D gene TRBD1, 6 bases. The CDR3 totals 14 residues. V lost 4 bases and J lost 4, with 13 bases in between. Germline V gene lookup returns CDR1 MGHDK and CDR2 SYGVNS. The CDR3 is CASSGGGTATEAFF. The DNA for the CDR3 is TGTGCCAGCAGTGGAGGGGGTACAGCCACTGAAGCTTTCTTT.